This T cell receptor beta chain was obtained from a study of blood T cells in healthy people across ages. Healthy Caucasian individuals from Russia aged about 6 to 90 were enrolled as donors. Primed by a sample-barcoded 5' primer and a J-beta primer mix, a second PCR proceeded for about 6 to 11 cycles. Each of the cDNA molecules was tagged by a template-switch adaptor with 12 random nucleotides. TCRdb reanalysed the 5' RACE reads using MiXCR and keeps one entry per CDR3 protein. The repertoire holds some 860,000 distinct CDR3 sequences, with roughly 56% as singletons. Germline V gives CDR1 SQVTM, CDR2 ANQGSEA. This CDR3 region has 10 residues.

The chain employs TRBV29-1 and TRBJ2-5; D gene unclear. The J call is doubtful: the DNA matches TRBJ2-7 better. This TCR was sampled from a middle-aged man in good health. Sequenced material: blood. CDR3 coding DNA: TGCAGCGTTGCCGCAGTCGAGCAGTACTTC. Its protein product is CSVAAVEQYF.